This T cell receptor beta chain comes out of a study of graft-versus-host responses after intestinal transplantation. With V trimmed by 3 bases and J by 5 bases, 14 bases remained unmatched. The CDR3 totals 17 residues. Germline CDR1 is SGDLS and CDR2 is YYNGEE. A word on this clone: The antigen is unknown.

The protocol was immunoSEQ multiplex PCR, while the TCRdb copy is restricted to in-frame clones and leaves out a portion. The sample holds about 94,000 clones, roughly 90% seen once. The chain couples TRBV9 to TRBJ2-5; 9 bases are a match to TRBD2. The material was unstimulated CD8+ T cells sorted from spleen or lymph node cells, obtained before intestinal transplant. This clonotype was sampled from a human donor who received an intestinal transplant. The CDR3 loop reads CASSAPRAGGPWETQYF. The CDR3 DNA reads as TGTGCCAGCAGCGCTCCCCGGGCGGGGGGGCCTTGGGAGACCCAGTACTTC.